Sequencing of this T cell receptor (beta chain) was carried out in a study of T cell changes during pregnancy in multiple sclerosis. Using immunoSEQ multiplex PCR, the repertoire was profiled, and TCRdb retains in-frame clones only, with some absent. Counted here are 100,000 or so clones, 94% occurring once; the ten biggest clones make up around 1.7%. The source of this sequence is a female donor in good health, enrolled as a control in a pregnancy study. The material sequenced was peripheral blood, taken after pregnancy.

CDR3 region: CASSPWGQGTEAFF. The CDR3 nucleotides read TGTGCCAGCTCACCATGGGGGCAGGGCACTGAAGCTTTCTTT. The chain carries TRBV18 and TRBJ1-1, with D perhaps matching TRBD1 (6 bases). V lost 2 bases to trimming and J lost 4 bases, with 11 bases between them. CDR3 size: 14 residues. From germline, CDR1 is KGHSH and CDR2 LQKENI.